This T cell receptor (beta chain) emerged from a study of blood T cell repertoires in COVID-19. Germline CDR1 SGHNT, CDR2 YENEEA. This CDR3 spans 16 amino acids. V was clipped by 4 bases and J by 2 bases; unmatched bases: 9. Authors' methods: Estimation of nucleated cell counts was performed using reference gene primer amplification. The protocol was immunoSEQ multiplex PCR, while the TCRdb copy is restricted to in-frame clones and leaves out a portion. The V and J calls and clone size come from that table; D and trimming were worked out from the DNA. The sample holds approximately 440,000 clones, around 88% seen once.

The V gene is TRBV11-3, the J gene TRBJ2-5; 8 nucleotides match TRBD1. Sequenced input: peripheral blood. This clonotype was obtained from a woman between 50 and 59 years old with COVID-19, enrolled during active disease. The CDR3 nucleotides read TGTGCCAGCAGCTCCGGGACAGGTGGCCTGCAAGAGACCCAGTACTTC. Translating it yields CASSSGTGGLQETQYF.